Shown below are 18 T cell receptor beta chains from a single sample sequenced in a study of cytomegalovirus exposure and HLA in healthy donors. Using immunoSEQ multiplex PCR, the repertoire was profiled, and TCRdb retains in-frame clones only, with some absent. The sample includes about 180,000 clones, 85% of them seen just once. Material for sequencing was PBMCs. These TCRs come from a man between 18 and 29 years old in good health and CMV-seropositive.

The chain has TRBV18 and TRBJ1-5, with 8 nucleotides matching TRBD1. The germline V gene has CDR1 KGHSH and CDR2 LQKENI. The CDR3 spans 14 residues. With 6 bases clipped from V and 7 bases from J, the junction kept 8 bases outside the gene matches. CDR3 sequence (DNA): TGTGCCAGCTCTTCCTCAGGGGGCGGCCAGCCCCAGCATTTT. Its protein is CASSSSGGGQPQHF.

V gene TRBV21-1 combines with J gene TRBJ2-7; no check of the table's D call, TRBD2, against the DNA was made. TRBV21-1 is classified as a pseudogene. This CDR3 has 15 amino acids. In DNA form, the CDR3 reads TGTGCCAGCAGCAAAGTTCCAGGGGAGGGCTACGAGCAGTACTTC. It yields the protein CASSKVPGEGYEQYF.

This chain uses TRBV9 with TRBJ2-1, with no clear D. The CDR3 contains 12 residues. The germline V and J ends were trimmed by 4 bases and 5 bases, with 7 bases remaining between them. The V gene's germline CDR1 is SGDLS and CDR2 YYNGEE. DNA for the CDR3: TGTGCCAGCAGCCGCGTCGACAATGAGCAGTTCTTC. This translates into CASSRVDNEQFF.

The chain combines TRBV28 with TRBJ2-3; TRBD2 aligns across 9 bases. The germline CDR1 and CDR2 sequences are MDHEN and SYDVKM. V shed 8 bases and J 6 bases; nucleotides not matched to a gene: 12. This CDR3 is 15 amino acids long. The DNA for the CDR3 is TGTGCCAGCTCTTATGGCGGGAGGGCGAGGGATACGCAGTATTTT. The encoded protein is CASSYGGRARDTQYF.

This clone was observed once. This sequence joins TRBV9 and TRBJ2-3; TRBD1 might be the D (6 bases). The CDR3 consists of 15 residues. Trimming left V 2 bases short and J 2 bases short, with 12 bases between. CDR1 and CDR2 from the germline V gene are SGDLS and YYNGEE. The CDR3 is CASSVTGLATDTQYF. The DNA of the CDR3 is TGTGCCAGCAGCGTTACAGGGCTGGCCACAGATACGCAGTATTTT.

This chain links TRBV9 with TRBJ1-2; 7 bases map to TRBD1. J lost 2 bases, V lost 0 bases, and 4 bases had no gene match. CDR1 is SGDLS, CDR2 YYNGEE, per germline. The CDR3 sequence is 15 residues long. This chain's CDR3 is CASSVAAGGNYGYTF. CDR3 in DNA: TGTGCCAGCAGCGTAGCGGCAGGGGGAAACTATGGCTACACCTTC.

V usage is TRBV5-1 and J usage is TRBJ1-3, with D perhaps TRBD1 (5 bases). Trimming took 2 bases from V and 0 from J, leaving 15 bases between them. The germline CDR1 and CDR2 sequences are SGHRS and YFSETQ. The CDR3 spans 17 residues. CDR3 region: CASSFYTGGSSGNTIYF. CDR3 sequence (DNA): TGCGCCAGCAGCTTCTATACGGGGGGGAGCTCTGGAAACACCATATATTTT.

The chain combines TRBV5-1 with TRBJ1-1; D is uncertain. Trimming pared 0 bases from V and 0 bases from J, leaving 3 bases between. The CDR3 has 13 amino acids. The germline CDR1 and CDR2 sequences are SGHRS and YFSETQ. In nucleotides, the CDR3 is TGCGCCAGCAGCTTGGATATGAACACTGAAGCTTTCTTT. It codes for CASSLDMNTEAFF.

This clone came up once. J is TRBJ1-3 and V is TRBV28; 10 bases are shared with TRBD1. From germline, CDR1 is MDHEN and CDR2 SYDVKM. There are 16 residues in the CDR3. V shed 3 bases and J 4 bases; nucleotides not matched to a gene: 6. The CDR3: CASSFGTGVGGNTIYF. CDR3 sequence (DNA): TGTGCCAGCAGTTTTGGGACAGGGGTTGGAGGAAACACCATATATTTT.

This chain joins TRBV6-1 and TRBJ1-2; D gene ambiguous. Trimming removed 3 bases from V and 4 bases from J, with 15 bases in between. Germline V gives CDR1 MNHNS, CDR2 SASEGT. The CDR3 length is 15 residues. CDR3 amino acids: CASSEGVVDGYGYTF. CDR3 sequence (DNA): TGTGCCAGCAGTGAGGGAGTAGTTGACGGCTATGGCTACACCTTC.

The chain joins TRBV6-1 to TRBJ2-1; D is uncertain. The V and J ends lost 5 bases and 8 bases respectively, with 7 bases between them. The CDR3 extends over 11 amino acids. Germline V CDR1 and CDR2: MNHNS, SASEGT. In nucleotides, the CDR3 is TGTGCCAGCAGTTATGTCGATGAGCAGTTCTTC. Encoded protein: CASSYVDEQFF.

The chain uses TRBV7-9 and TRBJ2-1, with 8 nucleotides matching TRBD2. The CDR3 loop spans 16 amino acids. V trimming: 3 bases; J trimming: 5 bases; junction bases outside the gene matches: 9. CDR1 and CDR2 (germline): SEHNR, FQNEAQ (reference sequence). The CDR3: CASSLLAGRRNNEQFF. The CDR3 DNA follows: TGTGCCAGCAGCTTGTTAGCGGGGCGCCGAAACAATGAGCAGTTCTTC.

This chain joins TRBV5-1 and TRBJ2-1; no clear D gene. Germline CDR1 SGHRS, CDR2 YFSETQ. V gave up 1 base and J gave up 6 bases, with 17 bases separating them. The CDR3 runs to 16 residues. The CDR3 nucleotides read TGCGCCAGCAGCTTGAGGAGTAGCCTCAACCCCAATGAGCAGTTCTTC. Translation: CASSLRSSLNPNEQFF.

The rearrangement uses TRBV29-1 and TRBJ2-1, with 14 bases identical to TRBD2. The junction had 11 bases not matched to a gene; V was cut back by 8 bases and J by 8 bases. The germline CDR1 and CDR2 sequences are SQVTM and ANQGSEA. CDR3 size: 15 residues. CDR3 region: CSLWAGLAGDDEQFF. The CDR3 DNA follows: TGCAGCCTATGGGCGGGACTAGCGGGAGATGATGAGCAGTTCTTC.

This clone was seen more than once but under ten times. This rearrangement joins TRBV6-1 to TRBJ1-2; possibly TRBD1 for D (6 bases). This CDR3 comprises 14 residues. V was cut by 2 bases and J by 2 bases, with 9 bases left in between. Germline values: CDR1 MNHNS, CDR2 SASEGT. The CDR3 spells CASSEFGQNYGYTF. The CDR3 DNA reads as TGTGCCAGCAGTGAATTCGGACAGAACTATGGCTACACCTTC.

This clone was seen a handful of times. CDR3 sequence: CASGGQGADGYTF. CDR3 coding DNA: TGTGCCAGCGGCGGACAGGGGGCTGATGGCTACACCTTC. The chain has TRBV2 and TRBJ1-2; 11 bases map to TRBD1. The CDR3 covers 13 residues. V lost 8 bases and J lost 6; bases outside the gene matches: 5. The V gene's germline CDR1 is SNHLY and CDR2 FYNNEI.

The chain joins TRBV5-6 to TRBJ2-1; 13 bases fit TRBD2. The V and J ends lost 0 bases and 4 bases, in that order; junction bases with no gene match: 4. This CDR3 spans 17 amino acids. Germline assignment: CDR1 SGHDT and CDR2 YYEEEE. The CDR3 DNA reads TGTGCCAGCAGCTTGGGGACTAGCGGGGGTATATACAATGAGCAGTTCTTC. It codes for CASSLGTSGGIYNEQFF.

This chain joins TRBV2 and TRBJ2-5; D possibly corresponds to TRBD2 (5 bases). Germline V gene sequence: CDR1 SNHLY, CDR2 FYNNEI. V lost 3 bases and J 2 bases, leaving 16 bases between the germline ends. The CDR3 contains 16 residues. The CDR3: CASSDLGVGKQETQYF. The CDR3 DNA reads as TGTGCCAGCAGTGACTTGGGAGTCGGGAAACAAGAGACCCAGTACTTC.